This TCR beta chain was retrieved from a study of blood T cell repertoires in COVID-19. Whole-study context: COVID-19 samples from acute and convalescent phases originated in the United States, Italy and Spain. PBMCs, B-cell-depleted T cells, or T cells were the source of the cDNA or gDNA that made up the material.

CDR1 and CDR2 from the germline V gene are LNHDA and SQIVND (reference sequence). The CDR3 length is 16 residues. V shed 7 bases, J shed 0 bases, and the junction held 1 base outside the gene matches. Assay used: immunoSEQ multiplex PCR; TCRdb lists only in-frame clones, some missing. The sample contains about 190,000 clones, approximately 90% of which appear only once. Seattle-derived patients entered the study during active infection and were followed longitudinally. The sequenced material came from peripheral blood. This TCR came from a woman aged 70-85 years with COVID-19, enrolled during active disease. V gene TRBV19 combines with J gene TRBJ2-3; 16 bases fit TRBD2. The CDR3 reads CASMGLAGGSTDTQYF. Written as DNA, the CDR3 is TGTGCCAGTATGGGACTAGCGGGAGGGAGCACAGATACGCAGTATTTT.